This TCR beta chain was obtained from a study of breast tumors, draining lymph nodes, adjacent tissues (dated by TCRdb to the mid-2010s). General notes on the study: In breast cancer patients, the study compared the TCR beta repertoires of tumor, adjacent nontumor tissue and axillary lymph nodes. In human breast cancer, the study set out to assess how tumor, surrounding tissue and draining lymph node repertoires relate to one another and whether T cells might be exchanged between them. Broad study findings and their caveats: The data were judged consistent with most tumor T cells deriving from the lymph node and then expanding within tumor tissue. Tumor and nontumor tissue repertoires were found to be significantly more similar in luminal-like than in basal-like breast cancer. Rather than being directly demonstrated, the conclusion that tumor T cells originate in lymph nodes was presented as consistent with a hypothesis. Tumor T-cell repertoires showed less diversity than lymph node repertoires and more diversity than nontumor tissue repertoires, and tumor T-cell repertoires showed preferential V and J gene usage.

The data were produced on an Illumina HiSeq 2000. TCR beta chain libraries were generated through multiplex PCR amplification. The amplified TCR beta chain products were analyzed by high-throughput sequencing. Through fastp at Q25 and MiXCR, TCRdb rebuilt clones from the public reads, retaining in-frame beta chains. Duplicate CDR3 protein sequences are folded into a single record with the most common DNA and genes. Recorded for this sample are tens of thousands of distinct CDR3 sequences; over 25% of them occurred a single time. The ten largest account for 8% to 9% of the sample. The CDR3, from cysteine to phenylalanine, totals 15 residues. Only the CDR3 part of the read is kept: 45 bases, read in frame from the first base. Unmatched junction bases come to 5, with V trimmed by 4 bases and J by 3 bases. Via the germline V gene, CDR1 is SGHNT and CDR2 YENEEA. The axillary draining lymph nodes of breast cancer patients were the source of the lymph node samples.

At least ten counts were recorded for this clonotype. Its recognized antigen is unknown. No base-level quality is on record; no much larger clone is a single base apart. Sequenced sample: axillary lymph node tissue. The TCR sequence derives from a female donor with breast cancer. Some clones in this sample may be carry-over from other donors' samples. The chain uses TRBV11-3 and TRBJ2-5, with 10 bases matching TRBD2. The DNA is as follows: TGTGCCAGCAGCTCGCTAGCGGGAGTAGAAGAGACCCAGTACTTC. This yields the protein CASSSLAGVEETQYF.